This TCR beta chain was profiled in a study of T cells in Graves' hyperthyroidism and ophthalmopathy. Germline CDR1 SGHVS, CDR2 FQNEAQ. V shed 1 base and J shed 14 bases, with 24 bases lying between them. This CDR3 is 16 amino acids long. Ten or more counts support this clonotype. Authors of the study amplified TCR beta CDR3 regions from RNA transcripts. TCR CDR3 regions were first amplified by RT-PCR with HTBI primers. From the multiplex PCR reads, TCRdb called clonotypes with MiXCR, one entry per CDR3 protein. Of roughly 420,000 distinct CDR3 sequences listed, about an eighth are singletons. Uncontrolled infection, other autoimmune disease, pregnancy and lactation each barred patients from inclusion.

The chain is built from TRBV7-8 and TRBJ2-1; D possibly corresponds to TRBD1 (6 bases). This TCR was recovered from a woman aged 18-29 years with Graves' hyperthyroidism. What was sequenced was blood. CDR3 amino acids: CASSLGPRNRAPPEFF. CDR3 DNA: TGTGCCAGCAGCTTAGGTCCCAGGAACAGGGCCCCGCCTGAGTTCTTC.